These 8 T cell receptor beta chains came from one sample sequenced in a study of OX40 agonist ivuxolimab in advanced cancers. Sequenced by immunoSEQ multiplex PCR; TCRdb stores in-frame clones only, minus some. The table has 35,000 to 55,000 clones, 80% seen once; the top ten hold over 9.5%. Material: CD4+ or CD8+ T cells sorted from blood, obtained in a trial of the OX40 agonist ivuxolimab. The receptors stem from an adult with an advanced solid tumor such as melanoma, head and neck, liver or kidney cancer.

The chain recombines TRBV11-2 with TRBJ1-1; D uncertain. The CDR3 covers 17 residues. CDR1 and CDR2 (germline): SGHAT, FQNNGV. The germline V and J ends were trimmed by 5 bases and 0 bases, with 19 bases remaining between them. CDR3 sequence: CASSRGEVAFMNTEAFF. CDR3 DNA sequence: TGTGCCAGCAGCCGAGGAGAGGTTGCTTTCATGAACACTGAAGCTTTCTTT.

A few counts support this clone. V is TRBV6-6 and J is TRBJ2-7, with 9 bases aligning to TRBD1. This CDR3 comprises 16 residues. The V gene's germline CDR1 is MNHNY and CDR2 SVGAGI (reference sequence). V lost 2 bases to trimming and J lost 3 bases; unmatched junction nucleotides: 8. CDR3 amino acids: CASSYLPGQGFYEQYF. DNA of the CDR3: TGTGCCAGCAGTTACCTACCGGGACAGGGTTTCTACGAGCAGTACTTC.

The rearrangement links TRBV18 to TRBJ1-5; 9 bases fit TRBD1. Per the germline V gene, CDR1 is KGHSH and CDR2 is LQKENI. The CDR3 totals 15 residues. The junction had 3 bases not matched to a gene; V was cut back by 4 bases and J by 2 bases. CDR3 nucleotides: TGTGCCAGCTCACGACAGGGGGAGGGCAATCAGCCCCAGCATTTT. It encodes CASSRQGEGNQPQHF.

The chain uses TRBV28 and TRBJ2-1, with TRBD2 matching 10 bases. Trimming at V came to 2 bases and at J to 5 bases, leaving 6 bases not matched to a gene. Germline lookup yields CDR1 MDHEN and CDR2 SYDVKM. CDR3 length equals 16 residues. The CDR3 bases are TGTGCCAGCAGTTTACCCGGGACTAGCGATCACAATGAGCAGTTCTTC. Its protein is CASSLPGTSDHNEQFF.

The rearrangement uses TRBV13 and TRBJ2-3, with no clear D. V gave up 8 bases and J gave up 2 bases, with 11 bases separating them. CDR3 length: 13 amino acids. Per germline, CDR1 PRHDT and CDR2 FYEKMQ (reference sequence). This CDR3 reads CASGPTNTDTQYF. The DNA for the CDR3 is TGTGCCAGCGGACCAACGAACACAGATACGCAGTATTTT.

In its sample, this clone was seen a few times. This chain joins TRBV2 and TRBJ1-6; D is ambiguous. Trimming shortened V by 6 bases and J by 6 bases, and 12 bases separated the two germline ends. The CDR3 extends over 14 amino acids. Germline assignment: CDR1 SNHLY and CDR2 FYNNEI. CDR3 bases: TGTGCCAGCAGGAAGACGGATATTAATTCACCCCTCCACTTT. Amino acids: CASRKTDINSPLHF. The variable domain in full, completed from reference TRBV2 and TRBJ1-6, reads EPEVTQTPSHQVTQMGQEVILRCVPISNHLYFYWYRQILGQKVEFLVSFYNNEISEKSEIFDDQFSVERPDGSNFTLKIRSTKLEDSAMYFCASRKTDINSPLHFGNGTRLTVT.

This chain connects TRBV11-1 to TRBJ2-7, with 7 bases matching TRBD1. This CDR3 spans 14 amino acids. The germline CDR1 and CDR2 sequences are SGHAT and FQDESV (reference sequence). The J segment lost 1 base and the V segment lost 3 bases, leaving 3 bases of the junction unmatched. The CDR3 bases are TGTGCCAGCAGCTTCGCGACAGGGTCCTACGAGCAGTACTTC. It yields the protein CASSFATGSYEQYF.

The chain employs TRBV19 and TRBJ2-1; perhaps TRBD2 as D (6 bases). Trimming took 6 bases from V and 7 from J, leaving 25 bases between them. Germline V CDR1 and CDR2: LNHDA, SQIVND (reference sequence). The CDR3 has 17 residues. CDR3 in amino acids: CASRTPHSRGSSNEQFF. DNA of the CDR3: TGTGCCAGTAGAACCCCACACAGTCGGGGGTCGTCTAATGAGCAGTTCTTC.